The next 25 T cell receptor beta chains were all read from a single sample in a study of cytomegalovirus exposure and HLA in healthy donors (dated by TCRdb to about 2017). Library method: the immunoSEQ multiplex PCR assay. TCRdb mirrors the immuneACCESS table, restricted to in-frame sequences. Some clones are absent from its copies; in checked studies, under half trace to an unresolved V gene, and the reason for the others is unknown. This sample holds some 340,000 clones; approximately 90% were observed only once. Together, the top ten hold approximately 1.2% of the sample. Sequencing was performed on PBMCs. The receptors shown here come from a woman aged 25 to 39 in good health and CMV-seropositive.

The CDR3 nucleotides read TGTGCCAGCAGTCTTGAGGGCTACGAGCAGTACTTC. It yields the protein CASSLEGYEQYF. V usage is TRBV25-1 and J usage is TRBJ2-7; weak D call: TRBD2 (5 bases). The CDR3 consists of 12 residues. Per germline, CDR1 MGHDK and CDR2 SYGVNS. Deletions cut 5 bases from V and 3 bases from J, with 8 bases between.

The chain has TRBV29-1 and TRBJ1-1; TRBD1 is a possible D gene (5 bases). CDR3 length: 12 residues. Germline V gene data show CDR1 as SQVTM and CDR2 as ANQGSEA. The V end was cut by 7 bases, the J end by 0 bases, with 9 bases between. The CDR3 loop is CSGDAVNTEAFF. In DNA, the CDR3 is TGCAGCGGGGACGCGGTGAACACTGAAGCTTTCTTT.

This chain joins TRBV27 and TRBJ2-5; 10 nucleotides agree with TRBD2. V shed 6 bases, J shed 5 bases, and the junction held 15 bases outside the gene matches. Germline V CDR1 and CDR2: MNHEY, SMNVEV (reference sequence). This CDR3 is 17 amino acids long. The CDR3: CASRNLNSGRSGETQYF. The CDR3 nucleotides are TGTGCCAGCAGAAACCTCAATAGCGGGAGGAGTGGGGAGACCCAGTACTTC.

J is TRBJ2-5 and V is TRBV27; TRBD2 is a possible D gene (5 bases). V was pared by 0 bases and J by 4 bases, with 6 bases between. Germline CDR1 is MNHEY and CDR2 is SMNVEV (reference sequence). This CDR3 spans 13 amino acids. CDR3 sequence (DNA): TGTGCCAGCAGTTTATCAGCGGTAGAGACCCAGTACTTC. It is translated as CASSLSAVETQYF.

The chain couples TRBV20-1 to TRBJ1-6; D possibly corresponds to TRBD1 (5 bases). The CDR3 covers 10 residues. Per the germline V gene, CDR1 is DFQATT and CDR2 is SNEGSKA (reference sequence). Trimming took 2 bases from V and 14 from J, leaving 7 bases between them. CDR3 bases: TGCAGTGCTAGACTGGGGGCCCTCCACTTT. Its protein is CSARLGALHF.

The gene calls are TRBV5-6 and TRBJ1-5; no clear D. Trimming stripped 1 base from V and 3 bases from J, with 11 bases between. Germline values: CDR1 SGHDT, CDR2 YYEEEE. The CDR3 totals 15 residues. The CDR3 loop is CASSLSRTPNQPQHF. Written as DNA, the CDR3 is TGTGCCAGCAGCTTGTCAAGGACGCCCAATCAGCCCCAGCATTTT.

This rearrangement joins TRBV5-4 to TRBJ2-1; TRBD2 matches at 10 bases. The CDR3 is made up of 15 amino acids. V dropped 6 bases and J dropped 8; count of bases not matched to a gene: 11. Germline V CDR1 and CDR2: SGHNT, YYREEE (reference sequence). The CDR3 nucleotides read TGTGCCAGCAACCTCGGGGCTAGCGGGAGCGATGAGCAGTTCTTC. Translation: CASNLGASGSDEQFF.

This chain uses TRBV29-1 with TRBJ2-2; 7 nucleotides agree with TRBD2. The germline V gene has CDR1 SQVTM and CDR2 ANQGSEA. This CDR3 contains 14 residues. V was pared by 7 bases and J by 3 bases, with 8 bases of the junction left unmatched. CDR3 sequence (DNA): TGCAGCGCTCTGGCGGGAGTTGACACCGGGGAGCTGTTTTTT. It translates to CSALAGVDTGELFF.

The CDR3 DNA reads TGTGCCAGCAGCTTAGGGGGGGGCCGCCCGGGGCAGTACTTC. It translates to CASSLGGGRPGQYF. The gene calls are TRBV11-2 and TRBJ2-7, with a weak D call TRBD2 (7 bases). CDR1 is SGHAT and CDR2 is FQNNGV in the germline V gene. Trimming left V 1 base short and J 9 bases short, with 16 bases between. CDR3 length equals 14 residues.

The chain is built from TRBV5-4 and TRBJ2-7, with 7 bases that match TRBD1. Germline values: CDR1 SGHNT, CDR2 YYREEE (reference sequence). This CDR3 contains 16 residues. The J segment lost 0 bases and the V segment lost 4 bases, leaving 10 bases of the junction unmatched. The CDR3 loop reads CASSTLDRRSSYEQYF. CDR3 DNA: TGTGCCAGCAGCACCCTGGACAGGAGAAGCTCCTACGAGCAGTACTTC.

Comments on this clone: Within the sample, other DNA sequences also encode this same CDR3. The DNA for the CDR3 is TGTGCCAGCAGTTTAACCAGGGACGAGCAGTACTTC. Amino acid sequence: CASSLTRDEQYF. This chain uses TRBV28 with TRBJ2-7, with D maybe TRBD1 (5 bases). The CDR3 is 12 amino acids. Per germline, CDR1 MDHEN and CDR2 SYDVKM. V lost 2 bases, J lost 5 bases, and 7 bases lay in between.

V usage is TRBV7-6 and J usage is TRBJ1-2; possible D gene TRBD1, 5 bases. V was shortened by 1 base and J by 6 bases, with 15 bases between the two germline ends. The CDR3 sequence is 15 residues long. Germline assignment: CDR1 SGHVS and CDR2 FNYEAQ. CDR3 DNA sequence: TGTGCCAGCAGCTTAGAAACACAGCAGGGCCATGGCTACACCTTC. Encoded protein: CASSLETQQGHGYTF.

V gene TRBV30 combines with J gene TRBJ1-1, with 7 positions matching TRBD1. CDR3 length equals 12 residues. Per the germline V gene, CDR1 is GTSNPN and CDR2 is SVGIG (reference sequence). V was clipped by 0 bases and J by 13 bases; unmatched bases: 8. The CDR3 loop reads CAWSVLRGQDFF. CDR3 nucleotide sequence: TGTGCCTGGAGTGTACTGAGGGGGCAGGATTTCTTT.

The chain recombines TRBV5-6 with TRBJ2-7; TRBD1 matches 8 bases. The trim removed 5 bases at V and 3 bases at J, leaving 10 bases unmatched. CDR3 length: 15 residues. Germline V lookup: CDR1 SGHDT, CDR2 YYEEEE. Here the CDR3 DNA reads TGTGCCAGCAGGGATTGGGACAGGATGGACTACGAGCAGTACTTC. As protein: CASRDWDRMDYEQYF.

The rearrangement joins TRBV30 to TRBJ2-5, with D maybe TRBD1 (6 bases). Germline V gives CDR1 GTSNPN, CDR2 SVGIG (reference sequence). The V gene lost 3 bases and the J gene lost 4 bases, with 18 bases spanning the gap. The CDR3 covers 15 residues. CDR3 amino acids: CAWSQGTIPRETQYF. The CDR3 DNA reads as TGTGCCTGGAGCCAGGGGACCATCCCGAGAGAGACCCAGTACTTC.

The DNA of the CDR3 is TGTGCCAGTAGTATTTCGGTGGGGACAGGAGGCCACGAGCAGTACTTC. As protein: CASSISVGTGGHEQYF. The chain carries TRBV19 and TRBJ2-7; 8 bases are a match to TRBD1. The CDR3 extends over 16 amino acids. Germline values: CDR1 LNHDA, CDR2 SQIVND (reference sequence). Unmatched junction bases numbered 12, after V lost 3 bases and J lost 5 bases.

The chain carries TRBV10-3 and TRBJ1-2; the D gene is possibly TRBD1 (6 bases). CDR1 and CDR2 (germline): ENHRY, SYGVKD. The V end lost 2 bases, the J end lost 5 bases, and 15 bases lay between the germline ends. This CDR3 is 15 amino acids long. The CDR3 reads CAISERQASGYGYTF. The CDR3 DNA is TGTGCCATCAGTGAGCGACAGGCGTCGGGTTATGGCTACACCTTC.

The rearrangement uses TRBV27 and TRBJ2-3, with 10 bases matching TRBD1. There are 15 residues in the CDR3. The trim removed 6 bases at V and 6 bases at J, leaving 9 bases unmatched. CDR1 and CDR2 (germline): MNHEY, SMNVEV (reference sequence). CDR3 DNA: TGTGCCAGCAGGGGTGACAGGGGGCGAGGGGATACGCAGTATTTT. Encoded protein: CASRGDRGRGDTQYF.

This chain links TRBV11-2 with TRBJ1-2; a possible D gene is TRBD1 (6 bases). Trimming stripped 1 base from V and 7 bases from J, with 13 bases between. CDR3 length equals 14 residues. CDR1 and CDR2 from the germline V gene are SGHAT and FQNNGV. CDR3 amino acids: CASSLGQALFGYTF. CDR3 sequence (DNA): TGTGCCAGCAGCTTAGGACAGGCCCTCTTTGGCTACACCTTC.

CDR3 residues: CSVSGTIRGEQYF. Here the CDR3 DNA reads TGCAGCGTTTCCGGGACCATAAGGGGCGAGCAGTACTTC. This chain joins TRBV29-1 and TRBJ2-7, with D perhaps given as TRBD1 or TRBD2 (5 bases each). V was cut by 5 bases and J by 6 bases, with 17 bases left in between. This CDR3 has 13 residues. CDR1 is SQVTM, CDR2 ANQGSEA, per germline.

V usage is TRBV5-1 and J usage is TRBJ1-1; D gene uncertain. CDR1 SGHRS and CDR2 YFSETQ come from the germline V gene. V was shortened by 0 bases and J by 1 base, with 7 bases between the two germline ends. The CDR3 sequence is 14 residues long. CDR3 nucleotide sequence: TGCGCCAGCAGCTTGGCCTCAGGGAACACTGAAGCTTTCTTT. Translating gives CASSLASGNTEAFF. Drawing the rest from reference TRBV5-1 and TRBJ1-1, the complete variable domain is KAGVTQTPRYLIKTRGQQVTLSCSPISGHRSVSWYQQTPGQGLQFLFEYFSETQRNKGNFPGRFSGRQFSNSRSEMNVSTLELGDSALYLCASSLASGNTEAFFGQGTRLTVV.

V is TRBV5-6 and J is TRBJ2-1; 7 bases align to TRBD1. Germline assignment: CDR1 SGHDT and CDR2 YYEEEE. With V trimmed by 0 bases and J by 4 bases, 7 bases remained unmatched. CDR3 length: 16 amino acids. Here the CDR3 reads CASSLGGQLAYNEQFF. The CDR3 nucleotides read TGTGCCAGCAGCTTGGGGGGACAGCTGGCTTACAATGAGCAGTTCTTC.

The genes are TRBV30 and TRBJ1-6; perhaps TRBD1 as D (5 bases). Germline V gene data show CDR1 as GTSNPN and CDR2 as SVGIG (reference sequence). V was clipped by 3 bases and J by 8 bases, with 17 bases between them. This CDR3 spans 15 amino acids. The CDR3 region has the DNA TGTGCCTGGAGGAGCGACGGGGGACGTTATTCACCCCTCCACTTT. It specifies CAWRSDGGRYSPLHF.

The chain uses TRBV4-1 and TRBJ2-7; D is perhaps TRBD2 (5 bases). The CDR3 is made up of 15 amino acids. Germline lookup yields CDR1 MGHRA and CDR2 YSYEKL. Trimming pared 0 bases from V and 3 bases from J, leaving 12 bases between. Written as DNA, the CDR3 is TGCGCCAGCAGCCAAGAGAGGGATATCGGCTACGAGCAGTACTTC. It specifies CASSQERDIGYEQYF.

This clone was seen a few times. The chain links TRBV27 to TRBJ2-2; D not resolved. CDR3 length equals 11 residues. Germline CDR1 MNHEY, CDR2 SMNVEV (reference sequence). With 4 bases removed from V and 4 bases from J, the gap between germline ends came to 1 base. This chain's CDR3 is CASSSTGELFF. In nucleotides, the CDR3 is TGTGCCAGCAGTTCCACCGGGGAGCTGTTTTTT.